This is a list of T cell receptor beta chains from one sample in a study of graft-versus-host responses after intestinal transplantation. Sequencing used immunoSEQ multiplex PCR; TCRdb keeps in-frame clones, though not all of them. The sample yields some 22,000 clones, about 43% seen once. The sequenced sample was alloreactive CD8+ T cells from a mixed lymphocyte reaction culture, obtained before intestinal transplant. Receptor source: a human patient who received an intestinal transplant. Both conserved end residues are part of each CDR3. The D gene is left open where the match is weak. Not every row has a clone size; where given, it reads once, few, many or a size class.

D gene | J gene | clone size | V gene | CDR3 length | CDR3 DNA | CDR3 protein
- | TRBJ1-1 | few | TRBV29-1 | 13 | TGCAGCGTTGTGGGTCAGTTGAACACTGAAGCTTTCTTT | CSVVGQLNTEAFF
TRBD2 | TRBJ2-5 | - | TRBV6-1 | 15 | TGTGCCAGCAGAGTCGGACTAGCGGGAGGAGAGACCCAGTACTTC | CASRVGLAGGETQYF
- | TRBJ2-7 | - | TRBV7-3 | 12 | TGTGCCAGCAGCTCAAACAGCTACGAGCAGTACTTC | CASSSNSYEQYF
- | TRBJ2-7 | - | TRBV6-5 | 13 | TGTGCCAGCAGTTACTATCCCAGGTCCGAGCAGTACTTC | CASSYYPRSEQYF
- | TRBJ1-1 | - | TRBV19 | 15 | TGTGCCAGTAGCCTGAAATATGCCGGGCACACTGAAGCTTTCTTT | CASSLKYAGHTEAFF
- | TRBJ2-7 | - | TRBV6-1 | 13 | TGTGCCAGCAGTGAAGACAGGGCCTACGAGCAGTACTTC | CASSEDRAYEQYF
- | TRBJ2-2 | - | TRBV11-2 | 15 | TGTGCCAGCAGCTTAGTCTCGGGGGTAACCGGGGAGCTGTTTTTT | CASSLVSGVTGELFF
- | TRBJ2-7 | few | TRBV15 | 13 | TGTGCCACCAGCAAGGTCCAGGGATACGAGCAGTACTTC | CATSKVQGYEQYF
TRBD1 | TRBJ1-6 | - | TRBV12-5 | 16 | TGTGCTAGTGGTCACAGGACAGGGGGCGGCAATTCACCCCTCCACTTT | CASGHRTGGGNSPLHF
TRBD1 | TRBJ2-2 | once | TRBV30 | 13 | TGTGCCTGGTCCGGGACAGGCACCGGGGAGCTGTTTTTT | CAWSGTGTGELFF
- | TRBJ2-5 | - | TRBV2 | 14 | TGTGCCAGCAGTGAATCGGCGTTCCAAGAGACCCAGTACTTC | CASSESAFQETQYF
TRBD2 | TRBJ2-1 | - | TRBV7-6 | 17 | TGTGCCAGCAGCTTATCCCCTAGCGGGAGCTCCTACAATGAGCAGTTCTTC | CASSLSPSGSSYNEQFF
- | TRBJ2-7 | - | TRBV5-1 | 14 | TGCGCCACCAAAAGAGATCAGGGTAGTAGCGAGCAGTACTTC | CATKRDQGSSEQYF
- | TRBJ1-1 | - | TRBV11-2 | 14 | TGTGCCAGCAGCTTCTTTATGCTGAACACTGAAGCTTTCTTT | CASSFFMLNTEAFF
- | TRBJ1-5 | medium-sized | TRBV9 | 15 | TGTGCCAGCAGCGTAGGATGGGGTAGCAATCAGCCCCAGCATTTT | CASSVGWGSNQPQHF
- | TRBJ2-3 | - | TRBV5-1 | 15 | TGCGCCAGCAGCTTGGCAGTGGGGGAGGCGGGGACGCAGTATTTT | CASSLAVGEAGTQYF
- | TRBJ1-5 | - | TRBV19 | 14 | TGTGCCAGTAGTATAATGGGGAGCAATCAGCCCCAGCATTTT | CASSIMGSNQPQHF
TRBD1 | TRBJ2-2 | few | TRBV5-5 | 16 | TGTGCCAGCAGCTTGACAGGGGGCTATGGCACCGGGGAGCTGTTTTTT | CASSLTGGYGTGELFF
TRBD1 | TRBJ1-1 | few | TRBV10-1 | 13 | TGCGCCAGCAGGACAGGGATGGGCACTGAAGCTTTCTTT | CASRTGMGTEAFF
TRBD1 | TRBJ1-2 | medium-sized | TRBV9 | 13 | TGTGCCAGCAGCGTAGCAGGGGGCTATGGCTACACCTTC | CASSVAGGYGYTF
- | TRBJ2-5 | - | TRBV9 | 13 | TGTGCCAGCAGCAGGGGCCGGGGTGAGACCCAGTACTTC | CASSRGRGETQYF
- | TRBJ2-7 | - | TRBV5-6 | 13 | TGTGCCAGCAGCTTGACAGGCGTCGACGAGCAGTACTTC | CASSLTGVDEQYF
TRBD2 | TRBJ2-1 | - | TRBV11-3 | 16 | TGTGCCAGCAGCTCAGAAATTTCTAGCGGGAGTAGGGAGCAGTTCTTC | CASSSEISSGSREQFF
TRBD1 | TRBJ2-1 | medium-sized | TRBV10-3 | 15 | TGTGCCATCAGTGAGTCTACAGGGGAATACAATGAGCAGTTCTTC | CAISESTGEYNEQFF
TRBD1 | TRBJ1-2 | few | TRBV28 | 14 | TGTGCCAGCGTGGAGGGGGCCCGAAACTATGGCTACACCTTC | CASVEGARNYGYTF
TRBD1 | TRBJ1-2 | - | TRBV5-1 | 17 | TGCGCCAGCAGCTCCGGGACAGGGGGCTTAATGAACTATGGCTACACCTTC | CASSSGTGGLMNYGYTF
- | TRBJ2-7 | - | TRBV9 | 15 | TGTGCCAGCAGCGTAGTACCCATGGAGGGGAACGAGCAGTACTTC | CASSVVPMEGNEQYF
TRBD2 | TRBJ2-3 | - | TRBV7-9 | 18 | TGTGCCAGCAGGGGCGCCAGCGGGGGGGGCCGAGAGACAGATACGCAGTATTTT | CASRGASGGGRETDTQYF
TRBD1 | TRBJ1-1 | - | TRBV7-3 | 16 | TGTGCCAGCAGCTTACTGCCGGACAGGGCTGGGACTGAAGCTTTCTTT | CASSLLPDRAGTEAFF
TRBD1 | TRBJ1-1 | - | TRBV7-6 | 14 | TGTGCCAGCAGCTTAGGGACAGGGGCCACTGAAGCTTTCTTT | CASSLGTGATEAFF
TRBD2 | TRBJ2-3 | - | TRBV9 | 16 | TGTGCCAGCAGCCGGACTAGCGGGAGGCCCACAGATACGCAGTATTTT | CASSRTSGRPTDTQYF
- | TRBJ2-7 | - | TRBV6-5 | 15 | TGTGCCAGCTCCTTTTCTGACAGTAGGTTCTACGAGCAGTACTTC | CASSFSDSRFYEQYF
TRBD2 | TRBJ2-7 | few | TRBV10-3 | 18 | TGTGCCATCAAAGCCAACGGACTAGCGGGACCGAGGGCCGGCGAGCAGTACTTC | CAIKANGLAGPRAGEQYF
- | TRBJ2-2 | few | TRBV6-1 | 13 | TGTGCCAGCAAACGGACCTCCACCGGGGAGCTGTTTTTT | CASKRTSTGELFF
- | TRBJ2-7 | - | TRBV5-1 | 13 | TGCGCCAGCAGCGGGTTAGGGCCTAAGGAGCAGTACTTC | CASSGLGPKEQYF
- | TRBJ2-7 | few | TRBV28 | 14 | TGTGCCAGCAGAGCTCAGGGGGGCCCCTACGAGCAGTACTTC | CASRAQGGPYEQYF
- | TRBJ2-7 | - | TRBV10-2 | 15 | TGCGCCAGCAGTGACCGGTCACGGGGACCCTACGAGCAGTACTTC | CASSDRSRGPYEQYF
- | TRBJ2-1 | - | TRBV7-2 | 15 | TGTGCCAGCAGCTTAGGGGACTGGTGGTACAATGAGCAGTTCTTC | CASSLGDWWYNEQFF
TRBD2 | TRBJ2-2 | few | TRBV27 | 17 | TGTGCCAGCAGACGAATCGGACTAGCGGATAACACCGGGGAGCTGTTTTTT | CASRRIGLADNTGELFF
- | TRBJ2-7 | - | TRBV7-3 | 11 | TGTGCCAGCAGCTTTCGTTACGAGCAGTACTTC | CASSFRYEQYF
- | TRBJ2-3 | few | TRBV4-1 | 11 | TGCGCCAGCATGGATGTCTATACGCAGTATTTT | CASMDVYTQYF
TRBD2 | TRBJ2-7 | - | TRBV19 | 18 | TGTGCCAGTAGTATAGCAGCACTAGCGGGAGTTAAATCCTACGAGCAGTACTTC | CASSIAALAGVKSYEQYF
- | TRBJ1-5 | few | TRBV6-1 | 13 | TGTGCCAGCCGGACAGTCCTAAATCAGCCCCAGCATTTT | CASRTVLNQPQHF
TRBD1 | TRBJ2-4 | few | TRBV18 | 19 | TGTGCCAGCTCACCCCTTAACACCGGACAGGTCTTAGCCAAAAACATTCAGTACTTC | CASSPLNTGQVLAKNIQYF
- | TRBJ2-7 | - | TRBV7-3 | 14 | TGTGCCAGCAGCTTAACGCCCAGCTCCTACGAGCAGTACTTC | CASSLTPSSYEQYF